This TCR beta chain was found in a study of post-analysis software for immune sequencing data. Findings and limits, study-wide: Compared with controls, patients had more of about 5 TRBV segments, including TRBV5-6, TRBV5-1 and TRBV20-1. Controls' normalized Chao1 diversity significantly exceeded that of multiple sclerosis patients.

This clonotype showed up just a few times. Its antigen remains unknown. The CDR3 runs to 14 residues. V lost 2 bases and J lost 4, with 10 bases in between. The germline V gene encodes CDR1 SGHRS and CDR2 YFSETQ. Prepared libraries of TCR beta cDNA carried unique molecular identifiers. One entry per CDR3 protein, called by TCRdb with MiXCR from the PCR reads. The data contain about 400,000 distinct CDR3 sequences, roughly 30% of them singletons. Sequenced: blood. This chain joins TRBV5-1 and TRBJ2-1; no clear D. This TCR was sampled from a girl aged 5 to 17 with multiple sclerosis. DNA for the CDR3: TGCGCCAGCAGCTTCCGGACCCCTTACAATGAGCAGTTCTTC. Its translation is CASSFRTPYNEQFF. Full variable domain (remainder filled in from reference TRBV5-1 and TRBJ2-1): KAGVTQTPRYLIKTRGQQVTLSCSPISGHRSVSWYQQTPGQGLQFLFEYFSETQRNKGNFPGRFSGRQFSNSRSEMNVSTLELGDSALYLCASSFRTPYNEQFFGPGTRLTVL.